This T cell receptor (beta chain) emerged from a study of shared clonotypes between healthy human individuals (dated by TCRdb to between 2020 and 2021). Notes on the research overall: Two women and a few men aged 18 to 49 years were included in the cohort. Blood TCR repertoires of about 5 healthy adults were deeply sequenced to estimate repertoire size and the extent of clonotype sharing between individuals. To increase sequencing depth and limit assay-specific biases, TCR repertoire library preparation and sequencing were carried out by different laboratories using diverse techniques. Between about 0.85 and 10 billion PBMCs per donor were obtained by leukapheresis.

Donors were healthy HIV-negative adults with no recently reported acute infections or vaccinations. Every donor was a Caucasian adult residing in Nashville, Tennessee, USA. For unsorted samples, roughly 81 million PBMCs were counted and genomic DNA was extracted with the QIAamp DNA Blood Mini kit. After blood collection by leukapheresis, PBMCs were isolated using Ficoll-Histopaque density gradient centrifugation and then cryopreserved in the vapor phase of liquid nitrogen. Many counts were recorded for this clone. Its antigen is not yet known. Base-call qualities are not available, and no considerably larger clone is one nucleotide away. Overall study results and their limits: Sampling was limited to blood, and TCR repertoires in tissue likely differ from TCR repertoires in blood. Based on pairwise subsampling, the degree of clonotype sharing among donors was expected to be affected by sequencing depth. The genetic and exposure-history diversity represented was limited by the small number of donors.

Using the deep immunoSEQ assay, TCR CDR3 regions were amplified from genomic DNA by multiplex PCR. Extracted genomic DNA from each cell subset was distributed evenly across all wells of several immunoSEQ 96-well plates, and each plate was treated as a replicate. For unsorted PBMC, approximately 290 ng of genomic DNA, equivalent to about 30,000 T cell genomes, went into each replicate PCR. Unsorted PBMC genomic DNA was sequenced across ten immunoSEQ deep assay plates. Purified libraries were quantified with a Qubit 3.0 fluorometer, sized on a Bioanalyzer 2100, and re-quantified with the KAPA Library Quantification kit. A separate single-read 150-cycle Illumina NextSeq 550 flow cell was used to sequence each immunoSEQ 96-well plate. The original methods were these. Because the immunoSEQ output held only junctional sequences and lacked quality scores, the filtering could not match the filtering applied to full-length reads. Sequences were annotated with PyIR, a Python wrapper for IgBLAST v1.9, using IMGT germline references to assign V/J genes and CDR3. Reads were removed for weak V/J assignments (E-value above 1e-6), missing CDR3, stop codons, out-of-frame junctions, or ambiguous translated residues. V3J clonotypes were defined by identical inferred V gene, J gene, and CDR3 amino acid sequence. Percentage overlap between repertoires was computed as shared unique clonotypes divided by the size of the smaller repertoire. Richness of each repertoire was evaluated using RTK rarefaction, the Chao1 estimator, and Recon v2.1 estimates of unobserved clonotypes. The immuneACCESS repertoire file appears here via TCRdb, limited to in-frame rearrangements. These files lack a portion of the clones; in checked studies, under half of the deficit traces to unresolved V genes, and the cause of the others is not known. Clone size and V and J calls were adopted from that table, with D and trimming inferred from the DNA. The sample has 550,000 to 600,000 clones on record, around three quarters of them singletons. Clones ranked in the top ten supply around 12% of the sample.

The clonotype originates from a woman in her thirties or forties in good health. Some clones in this sample may be carry-over from other donors' samples. Sequences were obtained from PBMCs.

The CDR3 reads as follows: CASSAGSGQPQHF. The nucleotides read TGTGCCAGCAGTGCAGGTTCGGGCCAGCCCCAGCATTTT. This sequence uses TRBV25-1 and TRBJ1-5, with the D gene call left open. The CDR3, from cysteine to phenylalanine, totals 13 residues. Only the CDR3 DNA is retained, 39 bases long and in frame from the first base. V is cut by 4 bases and J by 7 bases, and the space between the germline ends is 11 bases. From the germline V gene, CDR1 is MGHDK and CDR2 is SYGVNS.